This T cell receptor beta chain is drawn from a study of cytomegalovirus exposure and HLA in healthy donors. Study overall: Approximately 180 million T cells yielded roughly 120 million unique TCR beta sequences in earlier analysis.

For this clone: Its antigen is currently unknown.

As for the donors, each was a healthy bone marrow donor. General study points: Earlier analysis looked at TCR beta V segments, and most were productive about 90% or about 30% of the time. Listed as cytomegalovirus-associated were 150 or so TCR beta chains.

Germline V gene data show CDR1 as KGHSH and CDR2 as LQKENI. Unmatched junction bases numbered 7, after V lost 1 base and J lost 11 bases. The CDR3 sequence is 13 residues long. Primers included in the PCR were 60 Vbeta and 13 Jbeta primers. Assay used: immunoSEQ multiplex PCR; TCRdb lists only in-frame clones, some missing. The sample contains 90,000 to 100,000 clones, over 70% of which appear only once. This sequence originates from a woman between 40 and 55 years old in good health and CMV-seronegative. The V gene is TRBV18, the J gene TRBJ1-1; 7 bases align to TRBD1. Input material: PBMCs. CDR3 coding DNA: TGTGCCAGCTCACCACGACAGGGTGAGTTCGCTTTCTTT. Protein product: CASSPRQGEFAFF.